This is a list of T cell receptor beta chains from one sample in a study of cytomegalovirus exposure and HLA in healthy donors. Only in-frame clones appear in the TCRdb table, and some are missing; sequencing was by immunoSEQ multiplex PCR. This table holds some 150,000 clones, around 76% found once. The sequencing sample was made of PBMCs. All receptors derive from a man aged 55 to 69 in good health and CMV-seronegative. Each CDR3 is given without its conserved first and last residue.

V,J,CDR3
TRBV23-1,TRBJ2-2,ASSQSTGTGEDTGELF
TRBV6-6,TRBJ1-5,ASSSSDRLSNQPQH
TRBV29-1,TRBJ1-2,SVGSGAPGYT
TRBV5-6,TRBJ1-5,ASSATMGGQPQH
TRBV6-1,TRBJ2-7,ASILAGTYEQY
TRBV10-3,TRBJ1-3,AIGQAGGNTIY
TRBV7-9,TRBJ1-1,SSSPGNSEAF
TRBV10-1,TRBJ2-7,ASSELAGRASEQY
TRBV7-9,TRBJ1-1,ASSLDREGTEAF
TRBV6-6,TRBJ2-7,ASSYAGDSYEQY
TRBV19,TRBJ1-4,ASRASGTGNEKLF
TRBV28,TRBJ2-5,ASSSPRAGEETQY
TRBV28,TRBJ1-2,ASSLFGGSGYGYT
TRBV6-1,TRBJ1-4,AASTGLSEKLF
TRBV6-1,TRBJ2-5,ASSFAEQETQY
TRBV29-1,TRBJ1-1,SVAGPGQGYTGAF